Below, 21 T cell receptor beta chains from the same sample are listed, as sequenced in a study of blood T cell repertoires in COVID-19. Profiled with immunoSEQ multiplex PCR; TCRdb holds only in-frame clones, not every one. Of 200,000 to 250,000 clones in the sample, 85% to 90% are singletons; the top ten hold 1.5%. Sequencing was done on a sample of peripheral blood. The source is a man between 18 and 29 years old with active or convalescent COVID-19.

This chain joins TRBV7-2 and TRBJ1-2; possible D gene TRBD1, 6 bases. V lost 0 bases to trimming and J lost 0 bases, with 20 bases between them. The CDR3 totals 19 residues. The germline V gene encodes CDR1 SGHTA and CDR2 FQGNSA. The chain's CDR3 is CASSLANIGGHHANYGYTF. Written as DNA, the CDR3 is TGTGCCAGCAGCTTAGCTAACATAGGGGGACATCATGCTAACTATGGCTACACCTTC. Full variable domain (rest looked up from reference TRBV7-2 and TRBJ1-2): GAGVSQSPSNKVTEKGKDVELRCDPISGHTALYWYRQSLGQGLEFLIYFQGNSAPDKSGLPSDRFSAERTGGSVSTLTIQRTQQEDSAVYLCASSLANIGGHHANYGYTFGSGTRLTVV.

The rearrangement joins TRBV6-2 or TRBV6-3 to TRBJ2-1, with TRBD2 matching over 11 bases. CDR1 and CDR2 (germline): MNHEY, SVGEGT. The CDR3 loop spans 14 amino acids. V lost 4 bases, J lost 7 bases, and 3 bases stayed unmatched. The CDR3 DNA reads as TGTGCCAGCAGTTCACTAGCGGGAGCGAATGAGCAGTTCTTC. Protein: CASSSLAGANEQFF.

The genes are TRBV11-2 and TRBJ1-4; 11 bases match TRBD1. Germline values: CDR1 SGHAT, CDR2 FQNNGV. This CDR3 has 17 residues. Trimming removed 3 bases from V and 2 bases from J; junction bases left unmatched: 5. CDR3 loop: CASSFRGQGATNEKLFF. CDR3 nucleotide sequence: TGTGCCAGCAGCTTCCGCGGACAGGGGGCGACTAATGAAAAACTGTTTTTT.

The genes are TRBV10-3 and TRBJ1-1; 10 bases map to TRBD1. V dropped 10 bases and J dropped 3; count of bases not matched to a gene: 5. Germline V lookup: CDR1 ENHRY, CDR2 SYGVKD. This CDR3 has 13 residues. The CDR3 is CANRQGADTEAFF. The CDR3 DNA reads TGTGCCAACAGACAGGGGGCGGACACTGAAGCTTTCTTT.

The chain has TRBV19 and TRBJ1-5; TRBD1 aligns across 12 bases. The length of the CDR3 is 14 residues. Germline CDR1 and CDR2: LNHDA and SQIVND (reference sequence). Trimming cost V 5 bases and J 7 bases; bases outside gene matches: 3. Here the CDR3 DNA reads TGTGCCAGTAGTCTTGGGACAGGGGGCCAGCCCCAGCATTTT. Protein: CASSLGTGGQPQHF. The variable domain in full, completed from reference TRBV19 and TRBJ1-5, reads DGGITQSPKYLFRKEGQNVTLSCEQNLNHDAMYWYRQDPGQGLRLIYYSQIVNDFQKGDIAEGYSVSREKKESFPLTVTSAQKNPTAFYLCASSLGTGGQPQHFGDGTRLSIL.

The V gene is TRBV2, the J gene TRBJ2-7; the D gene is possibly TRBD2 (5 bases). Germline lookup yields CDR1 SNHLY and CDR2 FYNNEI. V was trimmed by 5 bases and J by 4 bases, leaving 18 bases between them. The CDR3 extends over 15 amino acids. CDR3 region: CASSPFMRDRYEQYF. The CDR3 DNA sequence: TGTGCCAGCAGTCCCTTCATGAGGGATCGGTACGAGCAGTACTTC. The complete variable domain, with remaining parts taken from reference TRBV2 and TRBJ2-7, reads EPEVTQTPSHQVTQMGQEVILRCVPISNHLYFYWYRQILGQKVEFLVSFYNNEISEKSEIFDDQFSVERPDGSNFTLKIRSTKLEDSAMYFCASSPFMRDRYEQYFGPGTRLTVT.

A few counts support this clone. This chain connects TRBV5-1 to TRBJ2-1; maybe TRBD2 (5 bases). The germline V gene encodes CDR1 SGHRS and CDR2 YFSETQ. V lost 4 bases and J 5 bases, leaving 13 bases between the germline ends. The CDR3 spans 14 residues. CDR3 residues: CASSLDTRNNEQFF. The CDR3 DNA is TGCGCCAGCAGCCTGGATACTAGAAACAATGAGCAGTTCTTC.

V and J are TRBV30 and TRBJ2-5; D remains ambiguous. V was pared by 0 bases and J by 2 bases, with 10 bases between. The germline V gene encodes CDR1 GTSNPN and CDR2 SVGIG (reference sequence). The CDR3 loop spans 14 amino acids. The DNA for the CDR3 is TGTGCCTGGAGTGTACCACCTGAGCAAGAGACCCAGTACTTC. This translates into CAWSVPPEQETQYF.

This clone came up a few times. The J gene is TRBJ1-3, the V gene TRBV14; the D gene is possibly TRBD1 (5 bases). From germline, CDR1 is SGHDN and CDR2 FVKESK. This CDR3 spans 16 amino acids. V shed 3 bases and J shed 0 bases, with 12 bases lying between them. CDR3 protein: CASSQGTLGSGNTIYF. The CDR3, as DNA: TGTGCCAGCAGCCAGGGGACTCTAGGCTCTGGAAACACCATATATTTT.

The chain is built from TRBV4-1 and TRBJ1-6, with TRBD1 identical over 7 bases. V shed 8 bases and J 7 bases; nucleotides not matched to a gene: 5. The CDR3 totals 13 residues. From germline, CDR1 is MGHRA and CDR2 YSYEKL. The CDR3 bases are TGCGCCAGCCACGGGACAGAGAATTCACCCCTCCACTTT. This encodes CASHGTENSPLHF.

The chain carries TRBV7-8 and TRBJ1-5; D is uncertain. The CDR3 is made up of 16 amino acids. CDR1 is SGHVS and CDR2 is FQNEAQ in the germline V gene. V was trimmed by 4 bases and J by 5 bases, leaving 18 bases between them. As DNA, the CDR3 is TGTGCCAGCAGCTCCACCACGGGGTTGGTGGATCAGCCCCAGCATTTT. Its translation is CASSSTTGLVDQPQHF.

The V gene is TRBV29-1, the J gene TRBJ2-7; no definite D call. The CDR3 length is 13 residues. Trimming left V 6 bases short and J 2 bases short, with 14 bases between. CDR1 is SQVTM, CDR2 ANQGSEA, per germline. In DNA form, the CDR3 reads TGCAGCGTCCGAGGTGACCCAACCTACGAGCAGTACTTC. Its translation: CSVRGDPTYEQYF.

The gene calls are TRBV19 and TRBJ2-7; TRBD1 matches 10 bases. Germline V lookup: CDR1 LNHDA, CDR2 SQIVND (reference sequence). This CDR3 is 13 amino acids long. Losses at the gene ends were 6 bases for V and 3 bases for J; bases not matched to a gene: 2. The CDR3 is CASRDRGSYEQYF. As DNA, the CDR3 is TGTGCCAGTAGGGACAGGGGGAGCTACGAGCAGTACTTC.

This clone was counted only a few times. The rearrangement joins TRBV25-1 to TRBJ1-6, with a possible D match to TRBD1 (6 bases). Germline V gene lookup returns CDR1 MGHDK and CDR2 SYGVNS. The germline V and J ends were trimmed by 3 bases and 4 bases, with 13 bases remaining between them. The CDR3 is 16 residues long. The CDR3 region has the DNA TGTGCCAGCAGTGACCCCCGGGACACGTATAATTCACCCCTCCACTTT. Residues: CASSDPRDTYNSPLHF.

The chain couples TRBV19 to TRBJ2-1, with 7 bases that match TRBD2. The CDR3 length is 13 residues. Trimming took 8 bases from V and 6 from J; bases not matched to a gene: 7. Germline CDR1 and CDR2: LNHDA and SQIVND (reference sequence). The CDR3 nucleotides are TGTGCCAGTTTTGAAGCGGGGAGCAATGAGCAGTTCTTC. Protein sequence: CASFEAGSNEQFF. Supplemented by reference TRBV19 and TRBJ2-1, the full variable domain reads DGGITQSPKYLFRKEGQNVTLSCEQNLNHDAMYWYRQDPGQGLRLIYYSQIVNDFQKGDIAEGYSVSREKKESFPLTVTSAQKNPTAFYLCASFEAGSNEQFFGPGTRLTVL.

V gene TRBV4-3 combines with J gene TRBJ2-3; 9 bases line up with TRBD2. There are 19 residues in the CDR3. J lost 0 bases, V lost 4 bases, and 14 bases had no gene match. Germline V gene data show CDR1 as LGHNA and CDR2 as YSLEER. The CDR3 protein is CASSREGGTSSRSTDTQYF. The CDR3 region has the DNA TGCGCCAGCAGCCGAGAAGGCGGGACTAGCAGTCGTAGCACAGATACGCAGTATTTT.

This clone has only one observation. The CDR3 reads CASSFLGRGAGPGYGYTF. In DNA, the CDR3 is TGCGCCAGCAGCTTCTTGGGTCGGGGAGCGGGCCCAGGCTATGGCTACACCTTC. The J gene is TRBJ1-2, the V gene TRBV5-1, with D uncertain. The length of the CDR3 is 18 residues. CDR1 is SGHRS and CDR2 is YFSETQ in the germline V gene. Between the trimmed V and J ends, which lost 2 bases and 4 bases, there was a span of 24 bases.

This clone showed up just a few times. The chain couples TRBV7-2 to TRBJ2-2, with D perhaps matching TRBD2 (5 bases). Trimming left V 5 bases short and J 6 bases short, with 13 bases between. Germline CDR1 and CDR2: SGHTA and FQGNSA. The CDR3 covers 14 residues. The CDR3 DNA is TGTGCCAGCAGCCGTCGCGGGCAGGCCGGGGAGCTGTTTTTT. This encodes CASSRRGQAGELFF. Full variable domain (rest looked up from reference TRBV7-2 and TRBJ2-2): GAGVSQSPSNKVTEKGKDVELRCDPISGHTALYWYRQSLGQGLEFLIYFQGNSAPDKSGLPSDRFSAERTGGSVSTLTIQRTQQEDSAVYLCASSRRGQAGELFFGEGSRLTVL.

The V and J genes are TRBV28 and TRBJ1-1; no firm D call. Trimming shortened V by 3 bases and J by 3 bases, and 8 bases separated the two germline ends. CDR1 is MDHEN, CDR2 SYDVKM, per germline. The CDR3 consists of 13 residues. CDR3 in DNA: TGTGCCAGCAGTTTCGAGGCCTACACTGAAGCTTTCTTT. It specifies CASSFEAYTEAFF.

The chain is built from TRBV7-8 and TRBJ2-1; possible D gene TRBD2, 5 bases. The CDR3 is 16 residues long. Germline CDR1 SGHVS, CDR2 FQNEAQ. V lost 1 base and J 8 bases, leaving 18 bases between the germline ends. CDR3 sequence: CASSLGGTRSVDEQFF. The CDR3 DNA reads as TGTGCCAGCAGCTTAGGCGGCACTAGATCTGTCGATGAGCAGTTCTTC. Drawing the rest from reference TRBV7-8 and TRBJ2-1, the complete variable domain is GAGVSQSPRYKVAKRGQDVALRCDPISGHVSLFWYQQALGQGPEFLTYFQNEAQLDKSGLPSDRFFAERPEGSVSTLKIQRTQQEDSAVYLCASSLGGTRSVDEQFFGPGTRLTVL.

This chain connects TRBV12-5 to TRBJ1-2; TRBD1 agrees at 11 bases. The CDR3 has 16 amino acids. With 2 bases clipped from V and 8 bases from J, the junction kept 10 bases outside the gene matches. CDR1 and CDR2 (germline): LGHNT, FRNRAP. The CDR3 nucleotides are TGTGCTAGTGGTTTGACGTGGACAGGGGGCGATGGAGGCTACACCTTC. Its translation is CASGLTWTGGDGGYTF.